A single sample is the source of the 26 T cell receptor beta chains below, sequenced in a study of graft-versus-host responses after intestinal transplantation. Their target antigens are unknown. TCRdb's copy holds only in-frame clones and misses some; the assay was immunoSEQ multiplex PCR. This table has roughly 100,000 clones, roughly 93% appearing once. This specimen consisted of unstimulated CD8+ T cells sorted from spleen or lymph node cells, obtained before intestinal transplant. The origin of the receptors is a human donor who received an intestinal transplant.

This chain links TRBV19 with TRBJ1-1; the D is unclear. Germline CDR1 LNHDA, CDR2 SQIVND (reference sequence). The CDR3 totals 13 residues. V shed 2 bases and J shed 3 bases, with 7 bases lying between them. The CDR3 DNA follows: TGTGCCAGTAGTATACGCGGCGACACTGAAGCTTTCTTT. Translating gives CASSIRGDTEAFF.

The rearrangement joins TRBV4-1 to TRBJ1-1; D is unclear. Germline CDR1 MGHRA, CDR2 YSYEKL. V was shortened by 4 bases and J by 2 bases, with 11 bases between the two germline ends. The CDR3 contains 14 residues. Written as DNA, the CDR3 is TGCGCCAGCAGCCTAGGACCAAGAAACACTGAAGCTTTCTTT. It yields the protein CASSLGPRNTEAFF.

This chain connects TRBV5-1 to TRBJ2-1; D gene ambiguous. CDR3 length: 13 residues. Germline lookup yields CDR1 SGHRS and CDR2 YFSETQ. The V gene lost 3 bases and the J gene lost 5 bases, with 9 bases spanning the gap. The CDR3 bases are TGCGCCAGCAGCTCATTTCCACACAATGAGCAGTTCTTC. Its translation: CASSSFPHNEQFF.

V and J are TRBV2 and TRBJ2-3, with TRBD2 identical over 11 bases. J was trimmed by 7 bases and V by 3 bases; bases with no gene match: 6. The CDR3 is 15 residues long. Germline-derived CDR1 and CDR2 are SNHLY and FYNNEI. CDR3 residues: CASSDPLAGAYTQYF. The CDR3 DNA reads as TGTGCCAGCAGTGACCCACTAGCGGGGGCTTATACGCAGTATTTT. Full variable domain (outside the CDR3, taken from reference TRBV2 and TRBJ2-3): EPEVTQTPSHQVTQMGQEVILRCVPISNHLYFYWYRQILGQKVEFLVSFYNNEISEKSEIFDDQFSVERPDGSNFTLKIRSTKLEDSAMYFCASSDPLAGAYTQYFGPGTRLTVL.

The chain employs TRBV9 and TRBJ2-1; possibly TRBD1 or TRBD2 for D (7 bases each). The germline V gene encodes CDR1 SGDLS and CDR2 YYNGEE. Trimming left V 4 bases short and J 2 bases short, with 22 bases between. CDR3 length: 18 residues. The CDR3 coding sequence is TGTGCCAGCAGCTTACCCCGGGAGGAGGGGGCCCCCTACAATGAGCAGTTCTTC. As protein: CASSLPREEGAPYNEQFF.

The chain couples TRBV28 to TRBJ1-4, with 7 bases that match TRBD1. The germline V gene encodes CDR1 MDHEN and CDR2 SYDVKM. There are 14 residues in the CDR3. With 8 bases clipped from V and 3 bases from J, the junction kept 6 bases outside the gene matches. CDR3 sequence (DNA): TGTGCCAGCGGCTTCGGGACAGCTAATGAAAAACTGTTTTTT. The encoded protein is CASGFGTANEKLFF.

This chain connects TRBV19 to TRBJ1-1; D is uncertain. Per germline, CDR1 LNHDA and CDR2 SQIVND (reference sequence). V gave up 4 bases and J gave up 1 base, with 4 bases separating them. The CDR3 is 12 residues long. The CDR3 bases are TGTGCCAGTAGTAGTGGGAACACTGAAGCTTTCTTT. This gives the protein CASSSGNTEAFF.

The chain couples TRBV10-1 to TRBJ2-2; D is unresolved. The V end lost 3 bases, the J end lost 0 bases, and 8 bases lay between the germline ends. Germline V lookup: CDR1 WNHNN, CDR2 SYGVQD (reference sequence). CDR3 size: 15 residues. This CDR3 is CASSDVGTNTGELFF. As DNA, the CDR3 is TGCGCCAGCAGTGACGTGGGAACGAACACCGGGGAGCTGTTTTTT.

This clone was seen a single time. The chain combines TRBV2 with TRBJ2-5; the D gene is possibly TRBD1 (5 bases). Per the germline V gene, CDR1 is SNHLY and CDR2 is FYNNEI. Trimming took off 0 bases at V and 2 bases at J, with 25 bases between the two ends. The CDR3 loop spans 20 amino acids. The CDR3 bases are TGTGCCAGCAGTGAAGCTAACGCTAGAATTCTTAGGCAGGGTCAAGAGACCCAGTACTTC. Its translation: CASSEANARILRQGQETQYF.

The table lists this clone with a count of one. This chain joins TRBV6-5 and TRBJ1-2, with TRBD1 matching 9 bases. The CDR3 spans 14 residues. Unmatched junction bases numbered 5, after V lost 4 bases and J lost 5 bases. From germline, CDR1 is MNHEY and CDR2 SVGAGI. CDR3 loop: CASSSWTGEYGYTF. The CDR3 DNA sequence: TGTGCCAGCAGTTCATGGACAGGGGAATATGGCTACACCTTC.

The chain couples TRBV9 to TRBJ2-3; 10 bases map to TRBD1. V gave up 6 bases and J gave up 6 bases; unmatched junction bases: 13. Germline V gene lookup returns CDR1 SGDLS and CDR2 YYNGEE. The length of the CDR3 is 16 residues. The CDR3: CASTGGDRGVSDTQYF. For the CDR3, the DNA is TGTGCCAGCACCGGGGGGGACAGGGGTGTTTCCGATACGCAGTATTTT.

The gene calls are TRBV7-6 and TRBJ2-3; 7 bases match TRBD2. The J segment lost 1 base and the V segment lost 4 bases, leaving 8 bases of the junction unmatched. In germline, CDR1 is SGHVS, CDR2 FNYEAQ. The CDR3 runs to 16 residues. The CDR3 DNA is TGTGCCAGCAGCTACCCTTTGGCGGGGGGCACAGATACGCAGTATTTT. Translation: CASSYPLAGGTDTQYF. Based on the CDR3 plus reference TRBV7-6 and TRBJ2-3, the full variable domain is GAGVSQSPRYKVTKRGQDVALRCDPISGHVSLYWYRQALGQGPEFLTYFNYEAQQDKSGLPNDRFSAERPEGSISTLTIQRTEQRDSAMYRCASSYPLAGGTDTQYFGPGTRLTVL.

The V call is TRBV5-6, the J call TRBJ2-7; TRBD2 might be the D (7 bases). The CDR3 runs 13 residues. The V gene's germline CDR1 is SGHDT and CDR2 YYEEEE. Trimming removed 3 bases from V and 5 bases from J, with 12 bases in between. The CDR3 loop reads CASSYRGADEQYF. The DNA of the CDR3 is TGTGCCAGCAGCTACCGGGGGGCGGACGAGCAGTACTTC.

The rearrangement uses TRBV5-1 and TRBJ1-1; D is unresolved. V lost 2 bases and J 0 bases, leaving 11 bases between the germline ends. CDR3 size: 15 residues. From germline, CDR1 is SGHRS and CDR2 YFSETQ. The CDR3: CASSFSSLMNTEAFF. The CDR3 coding sequence is TGCGCCAGCAGCTTTTCTTCCCTCATGAACACTGAAGCTTTCTTT.

This clone was found once. V gene TRBV6-1 combines with J gene TRBJ2-7, with 11 bases matching TRBD2. CDR1 is MNHNS, CDR2 SASEGT, per germline. CDR3 length: 13 residues. After removal of 10 bases from V and 6 bases from J, the junction contained 8 bases not matched to a gene. The chain's CDR3 is CATLAGGPREQYF. Here the CDR3 DNA reads TGTGCCACCTTAGCGGGGGGGCCCCGCGAGCAGTACTTC.

The chain recombines TRBV6-6 with TRBJ2-1; D unclear. The CDR3 runs 15 residues. Trimming cost V 4 bases and J 0 bases, with 10 bases left between them. Germline assignment: CDR1 MNHNY and CDR2 SVGAGI (reference sequence). In DNA, the CDR3 is TGTGCCAGCAGTTCTGGATTAAGCTCCTACAATGAGCAGTTCTTC. Amino acid sequence: CASSSGLSSYNEQFF.

The chain links TRBV9 to TRBJ2-4; 7 nucleotides align to TRBD2. CDR1 and CDR2 from the germline V gene are SGDLS and YYNGEE. The CDR3 runs 12 residues. J lost 4 bases, V lost 7 bases, and 2 bases had no gene match. The CDR3 is CASQGGKNIQYF. The CDR3, as DNA: TGTGCCAGCCAGGGAGGGAAAAACATTCAGTACTTC.

In this sample, this clone turned up once. V usage is TRBV11-2 and J usage is TRBJ2-1; 10 bases align to TRBD1. Trimming took 6 bases from V and 7 from J; bases not matched to a gene: 3. The CDR3 runs to 13 residues. Germline V lookup: CDR1 SGHAT, CDR2 FQNNGV. As DNA, the CDR3 is TGTGCCAGCAGGGGACAGGGGAGTAATGAGCAGTTCTTC. Its translation: CASRGQGSNEQFF.

The chain carries TRBV2 and TRBJ2-1, with TRBD2 identical over 11 bases. Per the germline V gene, CDR1 is SNHLY and CDR2 is FYNNEI. The CDR3 consists of 16 residues. V shed 4 bases and J 5 bases; nucleotides not matched to a gene: 7. CDR3: CASSARLAGSHNEQFF. DNA of the CDR3: TGTGCCAGCAGTGCCCGACTAGCGGGGAGTCACAATGAGCAGTTCTTC.

This clone showed up just a few times. The V and J genes are TRBV10-3 and TRBJ1-5; D not resolved. CDR1 and CDR2 from the germline V gene are ENHRY and SYGVKD. The CDR3 runs 13 residues. Trimming removed 0 bases at V and 6 bases at J, with 6 bases between. As DNA, the CDR3 is TGTGCCATCAGTGAGTCGGGTGGTCAGCCCCAGCATTTT. This translates into CAISESGGQPQHF.

A word on this clone: This sample includes further DNA sequences coding for the same CDR3. V and J are TRBV4-1 and TRBJ1-5, with D unresolved. V was shortened by 0 bases and J by 1 base, with 7 bases between the two germline ends. CDR3 length: 15 amino acids. The germline gives CDR1 MGHRA, CDR2 YSYEKL. The CDR3 sequence is CASSQDRVSNQPQHF. The CDR3 nucleotides read TGCGCCAGCAGCCAAGATCGTGTCAGCAATCAGCCCCAGCATTTT.

V is TRBV11-2 and J is TRBJ2-3; unclear D gene. CDR3 length: 12 amino acids. V was cut by 5 bases and J by 4 bases, with 7 bases left in between. Per germline, CDR1 SGHAT and CDR2 FQNNGV. CDR3 sequence reads: CASSPVADTQYF. DNA for the CDR3: TGTGCCAGCAGCCCCGTAGCAGATACGCAGTATTTT.

The V and J genes are TRBV5-1 and TRBJ2-3; D is perhaps TRBD1 or TRBD2 (5 bases each). The length of the CDR3 is 14 residues. CDR1 is SGHRS, CDR2 YFSETQ, per germline. The germline V and J ends were trimmed by 7 bases and 2 bases, with 14 bases remaining between them. The CDR3 region is CASVGVPHTDTQYF. CDR3 DNA: TGCGCCAGCGTGGGGGTCCCCCACACAGATACGCAGTATTTT.

The chain uses TRBV19 and TRBJ1-2; D call uncertain. The V end lost 7 bases, the J end lost 0 bases, and 12 bases lay between the germline ends. CDR3 length equals 14 residues. The germline CDR1 and CDR2 sequences are LNHDA and SQIVND (reference sequence). CDR3 loop: CASIGQRANYGYTF. The CDR3 DNA follows: TGTGCCAGTATCGGGCAGCGAGCTAACTATGGCTACACCTTC.

The chain carries TRBV7-6 and TRBJ2-5; 9 nucleotides match TRBD1. After removal of 0 bases from V and 3 bases from J, the junction contained 8 bases not matched to a gene. This CDR3 is built from 17 residues. Germline V gene data show CDR1 as SGHVS and CDR2 as FNYEAQ. The CDR3 reads CASSLAGGTGGKETQYF. The CDR3 region has the DNA TGTGCCAGCAGCTTAGCAGGGGGAACAGGGGGCAAAGAGACCCAGTACTTC.

This clone was recorded a few times. The chain is built from TRBV5-4 and TRBJ2-7; 9 bases match TRBD1. The CDR3 is made up of 18 amino acids. The germline V gene encodes CDR1 SGHNT and CDR2 YYREEE (reference sequence). Trimming at V came to 0 bases and at J to 5 bases, leaving 15 bases not matched to a gene. This CDR3 is CASSLVGQGVKVADEQYF. The CDR3 DNA follows: TGTGCCAGCAGCTTGGTGGGACAGGGCGTTAAGGTCGCGGACGAGCAGTACTTC.